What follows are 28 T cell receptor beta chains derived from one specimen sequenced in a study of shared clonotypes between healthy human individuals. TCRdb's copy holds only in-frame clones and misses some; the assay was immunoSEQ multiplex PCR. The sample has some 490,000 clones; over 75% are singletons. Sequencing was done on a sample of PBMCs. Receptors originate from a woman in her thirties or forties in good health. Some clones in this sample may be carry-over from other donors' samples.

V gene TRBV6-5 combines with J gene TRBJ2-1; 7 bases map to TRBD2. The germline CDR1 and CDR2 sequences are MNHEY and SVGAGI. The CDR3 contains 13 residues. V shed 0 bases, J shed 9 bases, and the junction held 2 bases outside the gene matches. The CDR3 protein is CASSYSTGGEQFF. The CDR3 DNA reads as TGTGCCAGCAGTTACTCGACGGGGGGTGAGCAGTTCTTC.

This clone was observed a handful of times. In nucleotides, the CDR3 is TGTGCCTTCGAAGCAGGGGGCCGGGAGCAGTACTTC. This sequence encodes CAFEAGGREQYF. This chain links TRBV10-3 with TRBJ2-7; TRBD1 matches 8 bases. This CDR3 contains 12 residues. V shed 11 bases and J 7 bases; nucleotides not matched to a gene: 10. Looked up from germline, CDR1 is ENHRY and CDR2 is SYGVKD.

For the CDR3, the DNA is TGTGCCAGCAGTTTAGGTCTTTATGGCTACACCTTC. Translating it yields CASSLGLYGYTF. The gene calls are TRBV28 and TRBJ1-2, with no clear D. V shed 2 bases and J shed 5 bases, with 6 bases lying between them. Germline V gives CDR1 MDHEN, CDR2 SYDVKM. The CDR3 contains 12 residues.

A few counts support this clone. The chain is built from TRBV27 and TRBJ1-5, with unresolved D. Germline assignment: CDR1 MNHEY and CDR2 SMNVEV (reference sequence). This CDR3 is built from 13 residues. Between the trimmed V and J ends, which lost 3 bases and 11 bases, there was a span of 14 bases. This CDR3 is CASSLGGGMAQHF. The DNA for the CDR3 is TGTGCCAGCAGTTTGGGAGGCGGAATGGCCCAGCATTTT.

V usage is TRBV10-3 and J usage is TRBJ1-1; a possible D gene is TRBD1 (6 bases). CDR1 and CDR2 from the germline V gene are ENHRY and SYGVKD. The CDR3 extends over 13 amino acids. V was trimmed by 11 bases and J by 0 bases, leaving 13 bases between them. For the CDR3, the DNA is TGTGCCGTACAGGGCTACTTGAACACTGAAGCTTTCTTT. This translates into CAVQGYLNTEAFF.

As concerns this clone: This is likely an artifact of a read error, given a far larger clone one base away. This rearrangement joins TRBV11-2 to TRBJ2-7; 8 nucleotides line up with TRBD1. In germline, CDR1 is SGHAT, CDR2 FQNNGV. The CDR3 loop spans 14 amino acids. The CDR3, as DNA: TGTGCCAGCAGCCCACAGGGGGGACTGTACGAGCAGTGCTTC. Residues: CASSPQGGLYEQCF.

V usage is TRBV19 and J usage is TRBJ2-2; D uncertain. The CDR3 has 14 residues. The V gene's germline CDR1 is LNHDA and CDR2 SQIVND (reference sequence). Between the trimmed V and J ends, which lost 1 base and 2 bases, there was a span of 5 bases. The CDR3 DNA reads TGTGCCAGTAGTATAGTTAGAAACACCGGGGAGCTGTTTTTT. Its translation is CASSIVRNTGELFF. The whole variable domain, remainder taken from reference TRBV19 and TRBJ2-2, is DGGITQSPKYLFRKEGQNVTLSCEQNLNHDAMYWYRQDPGQGLRLIYYSQIVNDFQKGDIAEGYSVSREKKESFPLTVTSAQKNPTAFYLCASSIVRNTGELFFGEGSRLTVL.

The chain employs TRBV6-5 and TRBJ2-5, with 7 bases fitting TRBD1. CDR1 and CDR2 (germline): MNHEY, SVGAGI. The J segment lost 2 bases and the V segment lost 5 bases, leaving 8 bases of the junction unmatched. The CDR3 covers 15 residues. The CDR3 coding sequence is TGTGCCAGCAGTCGAGGGGGCGTGGGGCAAGAGACCCAGTACTTC. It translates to CASSRGGVGQETQYF.

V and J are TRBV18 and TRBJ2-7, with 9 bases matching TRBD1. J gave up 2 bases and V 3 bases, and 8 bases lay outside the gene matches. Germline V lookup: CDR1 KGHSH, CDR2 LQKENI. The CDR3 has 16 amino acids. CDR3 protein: CASSPTPGQGTYEQYF. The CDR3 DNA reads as TGTGCCAGCTCACCTACCCCGGGACAGGGAACCTACGAGCAGTACTTC.

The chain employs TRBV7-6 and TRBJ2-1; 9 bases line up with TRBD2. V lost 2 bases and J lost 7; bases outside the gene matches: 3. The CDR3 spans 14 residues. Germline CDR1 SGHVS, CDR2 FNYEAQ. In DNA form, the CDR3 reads TGTGCCAGCAGCTTAAGGCGGGAGGGAAATGAGCAGTTCTTC. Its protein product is CASSLRREGNEQFF.

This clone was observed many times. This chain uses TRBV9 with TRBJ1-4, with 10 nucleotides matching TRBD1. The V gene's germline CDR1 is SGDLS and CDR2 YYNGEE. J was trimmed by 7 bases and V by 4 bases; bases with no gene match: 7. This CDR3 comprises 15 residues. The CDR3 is CASSPGTGEVEKLFF. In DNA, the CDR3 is TGTGCCAGCAGCCCGGGGACAGGGGAGGTTGAAAAACTGTTTTTT.

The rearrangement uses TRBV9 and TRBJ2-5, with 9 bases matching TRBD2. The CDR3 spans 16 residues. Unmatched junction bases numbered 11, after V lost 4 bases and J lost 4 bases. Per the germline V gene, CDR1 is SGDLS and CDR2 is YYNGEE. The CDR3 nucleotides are TGTGCCAGCAGCCCCGGCGGCGGGAGGGCCCGAGAGACCCAGTACTTC. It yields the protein CASSPGGGRARETQYF.

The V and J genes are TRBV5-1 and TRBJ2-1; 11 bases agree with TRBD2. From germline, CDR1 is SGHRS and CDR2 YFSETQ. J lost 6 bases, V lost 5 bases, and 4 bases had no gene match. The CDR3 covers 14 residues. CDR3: CASSGTSGLNEQFF. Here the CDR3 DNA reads TGCGCCAGCAGTGGGACTAGCGGCCTCAATGAGCAGTTCTTC.

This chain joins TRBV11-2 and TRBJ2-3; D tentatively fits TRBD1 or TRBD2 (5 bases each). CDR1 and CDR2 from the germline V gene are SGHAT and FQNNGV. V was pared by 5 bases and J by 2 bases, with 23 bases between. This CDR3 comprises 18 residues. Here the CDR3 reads CASSTPRDGRTNTDTQYF. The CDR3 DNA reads TGTGCCAGCAGCACCCCTAGGGACGGCCGAACGAACACAGATACGCAGTATTTT.

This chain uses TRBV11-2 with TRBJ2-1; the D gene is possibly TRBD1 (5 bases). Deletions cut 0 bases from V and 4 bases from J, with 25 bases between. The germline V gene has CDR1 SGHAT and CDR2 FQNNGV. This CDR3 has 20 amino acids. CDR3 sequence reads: CASSLDGRVLGLQDYNEQFF. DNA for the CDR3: TGTGCCAGCAGCTTAGATGGCAGGGTTTTAGGTTTACAGGATTACAATGAGCAGTTCTTC.

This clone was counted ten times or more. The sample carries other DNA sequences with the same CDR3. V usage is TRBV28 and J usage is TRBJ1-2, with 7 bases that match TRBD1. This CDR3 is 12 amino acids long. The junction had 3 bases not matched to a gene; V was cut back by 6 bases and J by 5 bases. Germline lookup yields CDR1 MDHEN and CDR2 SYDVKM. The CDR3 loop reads CASRQGGYGYTF. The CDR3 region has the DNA TGTGCCAGCAGGCAGGGGGGGTATGGCTACACCTTC.

The CDR3 is CAWTQRNSYEQYF. The CDR3 nucleotides are TGTGCCTGGACCCAGCGGAACTCCTACGAGCAGTACTTC. This rearrangement joins TRBV30 to TRBJ2-7, with a possible D match to TRBD2 (5 bases). Per the germline V gene, CDR1 is GTSNPN and CDR2 is SVGIG (reference sequence). CDR3 length: 13 amino acids. V was cut by 4 bases and J by 0 bases, with 10 bases left in between.

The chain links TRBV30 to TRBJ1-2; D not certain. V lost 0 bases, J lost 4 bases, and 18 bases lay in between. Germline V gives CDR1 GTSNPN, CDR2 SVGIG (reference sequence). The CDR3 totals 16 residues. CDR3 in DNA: TGTGCCTGGAGTGTAAGTTCGCCCGGGATCCTCTATGGCTACACCTTC. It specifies CAWSVSSPGILYGYTF. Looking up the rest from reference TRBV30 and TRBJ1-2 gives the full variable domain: SQTIHQWPATLVQPVGSPLSLECTVEGTSNPNLYWYRQAAGRGLQLLFYSVGIGQISSEVPQNLSASRPQDRQFILSSKKLLLSDSGFYLCAWSVSSPGILYGYTFGSGTRLTVV.

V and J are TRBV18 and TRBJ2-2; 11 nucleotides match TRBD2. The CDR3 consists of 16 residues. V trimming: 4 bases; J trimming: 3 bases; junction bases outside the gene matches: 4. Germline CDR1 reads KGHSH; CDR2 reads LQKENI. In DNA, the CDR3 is TGTGCCAGCTCACGGACTAGCGGGTACGACACCGGGGAGCTGTTTTTT. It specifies CASSRTSGYDTGELFF.

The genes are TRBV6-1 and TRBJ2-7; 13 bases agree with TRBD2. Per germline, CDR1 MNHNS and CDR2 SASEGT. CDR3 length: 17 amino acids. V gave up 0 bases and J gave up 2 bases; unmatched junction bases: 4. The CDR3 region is CASSEARGTSGAYEQYF. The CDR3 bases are TGTGCCAGCAGTGAAGCGCGAGGGACTAGCGGGGCCTACGAGCAGTACTTC.

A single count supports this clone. The CDR3 sequence is CASSPRFVGNTGELFF. CDR3 coding DNA: TGTGCCAGCAGCCCCCGGTTCGTTGGGAACACCGGGGAGCTGTTTTTT. V and J are TRBV7-9 and TRBJ2-2; D is unclear. The CDR3 is made up of 16 amino acids. Trimming pared 5 bases from V and 1 base from J, leaving 14 bases between. Germline CDR1 reads SEHNR; CDR2 reads FQNEAQ (reference sequence).

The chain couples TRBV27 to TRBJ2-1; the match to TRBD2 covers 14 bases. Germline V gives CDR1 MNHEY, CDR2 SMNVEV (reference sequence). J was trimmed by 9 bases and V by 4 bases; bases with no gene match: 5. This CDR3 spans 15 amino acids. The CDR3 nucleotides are TGTGCCAGCAGTTCCGGGACTAGCGGGAGTACTGAGCAGTTCTTC. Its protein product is CASSSGTSGSTEQFF.

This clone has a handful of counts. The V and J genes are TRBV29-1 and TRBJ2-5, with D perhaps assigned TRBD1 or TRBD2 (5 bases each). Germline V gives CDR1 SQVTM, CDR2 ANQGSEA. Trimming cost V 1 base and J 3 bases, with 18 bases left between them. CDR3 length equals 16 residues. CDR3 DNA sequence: TGCAGCGTTGAAGCCACGGGACGGATGGTTAAAGAGACCCAGTACTTC. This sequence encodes CSVEATGRMVKETQYF. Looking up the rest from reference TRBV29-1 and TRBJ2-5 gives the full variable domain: SAVISQKPSRDICQRGTSLTIQCQVDSQVTMMFWYRQQPGQSLTLIATANQGSEATYESGFVIDKFPISRPNLTFSTLTVSNMSPEDSSIYLCSVEATGRMVKETQYFGPGTRLLVL.

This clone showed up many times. The CDR3 nucleotides are TGTGCCAGTAACCCCGGGCGGGATTACGAGTATGAGCAGTTCTTC. Protein: CASNPGRDYEYEQFF. This chain connects TRBV19 to TRBJ2-1; D may be TRBD2 (6 bases). The CDR3 covers 15 residues. Germline loops: CDR1 LNHDA, CDR2 SQIVND (reference sequence). Trimming took off 7 bases at V and 8 bases at J, with 21 bases between the two ends.

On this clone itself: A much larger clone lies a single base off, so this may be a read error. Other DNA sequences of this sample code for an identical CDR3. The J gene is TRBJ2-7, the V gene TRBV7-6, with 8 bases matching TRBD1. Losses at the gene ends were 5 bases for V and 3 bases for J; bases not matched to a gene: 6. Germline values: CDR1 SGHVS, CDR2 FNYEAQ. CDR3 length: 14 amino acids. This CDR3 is CASSPIQGDYEQYF. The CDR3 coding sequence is TGTGCCAGCAGCCCTATACAGGGGGACTACGAGCAGTACTTC.

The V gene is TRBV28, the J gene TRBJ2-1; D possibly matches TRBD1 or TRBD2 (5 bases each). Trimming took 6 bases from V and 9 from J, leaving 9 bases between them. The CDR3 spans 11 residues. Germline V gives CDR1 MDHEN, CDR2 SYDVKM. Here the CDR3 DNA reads TGTGCCAGCAGCACAGGAGGTGAGCAGTTCTTC. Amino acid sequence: CASSTGGEQFF.

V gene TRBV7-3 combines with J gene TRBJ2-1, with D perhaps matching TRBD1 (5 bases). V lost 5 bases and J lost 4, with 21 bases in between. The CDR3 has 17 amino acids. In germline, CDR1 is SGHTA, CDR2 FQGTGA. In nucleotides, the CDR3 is TGTGCCAGCAGCCCCCAGGGATTGGGTGCAGGGTACAATGAGCAGTTCTTC. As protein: CASSPQGLGAGYNEQFF.

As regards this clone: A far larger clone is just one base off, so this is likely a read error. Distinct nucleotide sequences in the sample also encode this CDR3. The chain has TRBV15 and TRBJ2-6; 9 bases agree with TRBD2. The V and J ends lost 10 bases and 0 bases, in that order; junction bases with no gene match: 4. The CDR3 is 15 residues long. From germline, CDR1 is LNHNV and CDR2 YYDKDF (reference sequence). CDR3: CASSSGTSGANVLTF. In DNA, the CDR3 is TGTGCCAGCTCTAGCGGGACCTCTGGGGCCAACGTCCTGACTTTC.